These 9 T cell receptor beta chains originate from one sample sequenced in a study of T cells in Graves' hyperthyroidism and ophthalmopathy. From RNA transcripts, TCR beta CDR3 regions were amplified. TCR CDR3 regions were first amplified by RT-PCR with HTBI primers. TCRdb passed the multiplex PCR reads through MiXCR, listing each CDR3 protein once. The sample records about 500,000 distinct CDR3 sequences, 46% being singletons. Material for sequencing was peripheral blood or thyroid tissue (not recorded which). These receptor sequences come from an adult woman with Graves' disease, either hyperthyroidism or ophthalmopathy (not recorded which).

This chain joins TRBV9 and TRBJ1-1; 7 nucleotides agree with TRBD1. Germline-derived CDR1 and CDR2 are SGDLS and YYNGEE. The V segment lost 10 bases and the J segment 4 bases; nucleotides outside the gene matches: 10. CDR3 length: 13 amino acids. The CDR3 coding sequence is TGTGCCGGCCGCGCCCGGGACAGCACTGAAGCTTTCTTT. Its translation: CAGRARDSTEAFF.

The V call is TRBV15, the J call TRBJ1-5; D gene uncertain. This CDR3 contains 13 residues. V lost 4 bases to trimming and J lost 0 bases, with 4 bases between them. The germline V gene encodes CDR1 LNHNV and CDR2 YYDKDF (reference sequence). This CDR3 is CATSKYSNQPQHF. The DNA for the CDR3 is TGTGCCACCAGCAAGTATAGCAATCAGCCCCAGCATTTT.

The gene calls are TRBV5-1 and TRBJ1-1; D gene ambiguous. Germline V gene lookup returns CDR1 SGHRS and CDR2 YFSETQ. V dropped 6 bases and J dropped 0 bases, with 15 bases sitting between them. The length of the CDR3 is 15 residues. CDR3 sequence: CASTLTPWVNTEAFF. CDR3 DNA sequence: TGCGCCAGCACCCTGACCCCTTGGGTGAACACTGAAGCTTTCTTT.

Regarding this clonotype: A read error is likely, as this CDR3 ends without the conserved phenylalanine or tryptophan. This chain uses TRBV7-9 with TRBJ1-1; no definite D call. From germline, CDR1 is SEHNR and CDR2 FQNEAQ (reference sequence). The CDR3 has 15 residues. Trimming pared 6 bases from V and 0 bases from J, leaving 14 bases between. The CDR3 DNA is TGTGCCAGCAGACGAAGTACAGTCATGAACACTGAAGCTTTCCTT. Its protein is CASRRSTVMNTEAFL.

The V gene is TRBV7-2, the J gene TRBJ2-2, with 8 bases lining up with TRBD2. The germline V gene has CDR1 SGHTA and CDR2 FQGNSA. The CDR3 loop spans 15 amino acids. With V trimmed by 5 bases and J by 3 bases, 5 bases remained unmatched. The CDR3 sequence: CASSVGGRYTGELFF. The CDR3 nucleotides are TGTGCCAGCAGCGTAGGCGGGAGGTACACCGGGGAGCTGTTTTTT.

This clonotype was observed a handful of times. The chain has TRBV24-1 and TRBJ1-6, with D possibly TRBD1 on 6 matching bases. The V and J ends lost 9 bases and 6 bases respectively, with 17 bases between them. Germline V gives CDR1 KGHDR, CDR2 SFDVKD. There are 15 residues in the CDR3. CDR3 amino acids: CATQKGGLANSPLHF. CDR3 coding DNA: TGTGCCACCCAAAAGGGGGGACTCGCTAATTCACCCCTCCACTTT.

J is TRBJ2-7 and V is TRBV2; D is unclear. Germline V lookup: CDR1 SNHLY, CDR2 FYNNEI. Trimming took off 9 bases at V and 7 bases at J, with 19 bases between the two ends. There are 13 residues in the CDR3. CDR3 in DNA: TGTGCCAGTTCCCAGGACCCACTTGTGGAGCAGTACTTC. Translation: CASSQDPLVEQYF.

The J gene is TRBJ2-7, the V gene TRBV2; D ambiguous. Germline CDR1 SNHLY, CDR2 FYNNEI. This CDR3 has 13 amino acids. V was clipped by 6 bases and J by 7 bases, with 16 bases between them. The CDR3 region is CASSDRKAWEQYF. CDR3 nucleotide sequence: TGTGCCAGCAGCGATAGAAAGGCGTGGGAGCAGTACTTC.

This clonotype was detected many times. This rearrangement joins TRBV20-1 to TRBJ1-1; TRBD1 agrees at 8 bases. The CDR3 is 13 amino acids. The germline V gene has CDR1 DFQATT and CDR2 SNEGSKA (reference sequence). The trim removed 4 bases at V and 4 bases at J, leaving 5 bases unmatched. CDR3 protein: CSATTGVVTEAFF. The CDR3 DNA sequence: TGCAGTGCTACGACAGGGGTTGTCACTGAAGCTTTCTTT.